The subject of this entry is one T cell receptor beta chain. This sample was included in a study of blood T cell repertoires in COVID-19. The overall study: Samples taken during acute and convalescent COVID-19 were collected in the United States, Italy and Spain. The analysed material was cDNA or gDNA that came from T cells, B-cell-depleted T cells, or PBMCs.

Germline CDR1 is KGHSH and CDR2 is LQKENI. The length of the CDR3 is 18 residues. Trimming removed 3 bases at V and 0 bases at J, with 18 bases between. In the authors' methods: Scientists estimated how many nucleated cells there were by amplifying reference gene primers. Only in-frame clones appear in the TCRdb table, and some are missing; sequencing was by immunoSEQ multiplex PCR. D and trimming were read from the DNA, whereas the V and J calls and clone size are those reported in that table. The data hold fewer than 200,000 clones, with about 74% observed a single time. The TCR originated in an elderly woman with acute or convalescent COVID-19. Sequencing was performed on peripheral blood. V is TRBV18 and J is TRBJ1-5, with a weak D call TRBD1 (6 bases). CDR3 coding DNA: TGTGCCAGCTCACCTAGCCAGACAGGAATCTATAGCAATCAGCCCCAGCATTTT. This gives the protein CASSPSQTGIYSNQPQHF.